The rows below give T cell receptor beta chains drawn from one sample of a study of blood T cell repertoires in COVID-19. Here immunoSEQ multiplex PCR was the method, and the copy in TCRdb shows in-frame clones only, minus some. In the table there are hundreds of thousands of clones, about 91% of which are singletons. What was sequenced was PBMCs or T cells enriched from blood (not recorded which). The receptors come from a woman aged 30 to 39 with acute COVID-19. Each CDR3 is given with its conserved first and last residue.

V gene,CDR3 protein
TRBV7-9,CASSLWVGSRYNEQFF
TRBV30,CAWSLGQGGNYGYTF
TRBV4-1,CASSHSGGLNTEAFF
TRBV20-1,CSASNTGQRSYGYTF
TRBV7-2,CASSLATGNTEAFF
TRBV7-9,CASSTSRVESNTEAFF
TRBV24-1,CATSDFSGELFF
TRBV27,CASSDRTGGGGYTF
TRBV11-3,CASSLEEEETQYF
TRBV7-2,CASSPWDSYEQYF
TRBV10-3,CAISERGTGELFF
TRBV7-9,CASSIRGAGPDTQYF
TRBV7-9,CASTPGQLNTEAFF
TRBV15,CATSTRTGITEAFF
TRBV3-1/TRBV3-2,CASSKENQETQYF
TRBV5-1,CASSWGGQVNEQFF
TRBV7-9,CASSFGGEGTEAFF
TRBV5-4,CASSFAGQRSTDTQYF
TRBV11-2,CASSLTEARGYTF
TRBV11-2,CASSPYFRGEETQYF
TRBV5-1,CASSFVTGHTEAFF
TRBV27,CASSLSGTSNSPLHF
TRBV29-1,CSVEGSGNTEAFF
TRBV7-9,CASSKSGGPTLKQFF
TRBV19,CASSRGQLFYEQYF
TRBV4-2,CASSPSDRTGHEQYF
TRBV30,CAWSSGASYEQYF
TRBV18,CASSHGEGDQPQHF
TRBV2,CASSGRIGATGELFF
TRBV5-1,CASSLFVSGELFF
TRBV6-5,CALQFDTEAFF
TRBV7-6,CASSSSGTSGYEQYF
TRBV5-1,CASSEANWRMINSGNTIYF
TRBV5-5,CASSPPQGGSPLHF
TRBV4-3,CASSQERAGQGVSGNTIYF
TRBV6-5,CASSYDSSYEQYF
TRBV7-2,CASSFSGQGMAFF
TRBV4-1,CASSQSTDYGYTF
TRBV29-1,CSVGQGRQPQHF
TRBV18,CASSPGLQRGYEQYF
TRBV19,CASSIASGGPAEQFF
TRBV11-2,CASSLALSSYEQYF
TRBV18,CASSPGERFYGYTF
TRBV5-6,CASSLAGEHSSPLHF
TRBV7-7,CASSRGHGYGYTF
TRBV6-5,CASSYSGGALETQYF
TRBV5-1,CASSLAGVGASPYEQYF
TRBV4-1,CASSLRESESQPQHF
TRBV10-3,CAISESRGGAGELFF
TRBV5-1,CASSLWEGVGANEQFF
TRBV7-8,CASSPNRGFTEAFF
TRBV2,CASSAEGRVLVEAFF
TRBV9,CASSGAGQLFGELFF
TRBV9,CASRWGENTGELFF
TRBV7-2,CASSPQPTGIGQPQHF
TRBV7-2,CASSLDSGGGNEQFF
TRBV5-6,CASSLELYSYNSPLHF
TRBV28,CASSQRDTEAFF
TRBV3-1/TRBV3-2,CASSLWNTEAFF